This is a list of T cell receptor beta chains from one sample in a study of response to subunit inactivated influenza vaccine. Each CDR3 protein is one row after TCRdb ran MiXCR on the RT-PCR reads. The sample has 430,000 or so distinct CDR3 sequences; approximately 10% are singletons. Sample: PBMCs from blood, taken about 6 weeks after vaccination. These receptors originate from a man aged 50-60 years who received an inactivated influenza vaccine. Each CDR3 is given with its conserved first and last residue. Each record gives: clone size, D gene, V gene, J gene, CDR3 protein, CDR3 DNA. A D gene is named only where the DNA matches it firmly. Rows may omit the clone size; those that give it use once, few, many or a size class.

abundance: -
d_gene: -
v_gene: TRBV11-1
j_gene: TRBJ2-3
CDR3aa: CASSLRLLAPTSTDTQYF
CDR3nt: TGTGCCAGCAGCTTACGACTTCTAGCGCCTACTAGCACAGATACGCAGTATTTT

abundance: few
d_gene: TRBD1
v_gene: TRBV10-3
j_gene: TRBJ2-7
CDR3aa: CAISERTGSYEQYF
CDR3nt: TGTGCCATCAGTGAGAGGACAGGTTCCTACGAGCAGTACTTC

abundance: few
d_gene: TRBD2
v_gene: TRBV28
j_gene: TRBJ2-1
CDR3aa: CASSPALWTSGRGSYNEQFF
CDR3nt: TGTGCCAGCAGCCCCGCGCTATGGACTAGCGGGAGGGGATCCTACAATGAGCAGTTCTTC

abundance: -
d_gene: TRBD1
v_gene: TRBV5-6
j_gene: TRBJ2-1
CDR3aa: CASSLRTGSRGNEQFF
CDR3nt: TGTGCCAGCAGCCTCCGGACAGGGTCGAGGGGCAATGAGCAGTTCTTC

abundance: once
d_gene: -
v_gene: TRBV6-2/TRBV6-3
j_gene: TRBJ2-1
CDR3aa: CASRPPVGGPDEQFF
CDR3nt: TGTGCCAGCAGACCCCCAGTGGGGGGGCCTGATGAGCAGTTCTTC

abundance: -
d_gene: -
v_gene: TRBV7-9
j_gene: TRBJ2-5
CDR3aa: CASSYPGSETQYF
CDR3nt: TGTGCCAGCAGCTACCCAGGGTCCGAGACCCAGTACTTC

abundance: -
d_gene: TRBD2
v_gene: TRBV28
j_gene: TRBJ2-7
CDR3aa: CASSAWGLAGPYEQYF
CDR3nt: TGTGCCAGCAGTGCCTGGGGACTAGCGGGTCCCTACGAGCAGTACTTC

abundance: -
d_gene: -
v_gene: TRBV9
j_gene: TRBJ2-6
CDR3aa: CASSVGTGANVLTF
CDR3nt: TGTGCCAGCAGCGTAGGGACCGGGGCCAACGTCCTGACTTTC

abundance: -
d_gene: -
v_gene: TRBV7-2
j_gene: TRBJ2-7
CDR3aa: CASSLVARDYEQYF
CDR3nt: TGTGCCAGCAGCTTAGTGGCACGAGACTACGAGCAGTACTTC

abundance: few
d_gene: TRBD2
v_gene: TRBV5-4
j_gene: TRBJ2-7
CDR3aa: CASSYPGRAHSGRFNEQYF
CDR3nt: TGTGCCAGCAGCTACCCGGGACGAGCACATAGCGGGAGGTTCAACGAGCAGTACTTC

abundance: few
d_gene: TRBD2
v_gene: TRBV13
j_gene: TRBJ2-7
CDR3aa: CASSSISGSQPLQYF
CDR3nt: TGTGCCAGCAGCTCCATTAGCGGGTCCCAACCCCTGCAGTACTTC

abundance: few
d_gene: -
v_gene: TRBV15
j_gene: TRBJ2-7
CDR3aa: CATSSLDGGHRYEQYF
CDR3nt: TGTGCCACCAGCAGTCTGGACGGGGGACATCGCTACGAGCAGTACTTC

abundance: few
d_gene: -
v_gene: TRBV10-3
j_gene: TRBJ2-5
CDR3aa: CAISGTPQETQYF
CDR3nt: TGTGCCATCAGTGGGACACCCCAAGAGACCCAGTACTTC

abundance: few
d_gene: -
v_gene: TRBV5-1
j_gene: TRBJ2-7
CDR3aa: CASSQTQGGTYEQYF
CDR3nt: TGCGCCAGCAGCCAGACCCAGGGGGGAACCTACGAGCAGTACTTC

abundance: -
d_gene: TRBD2
v_gene: TRBV10-3
j_gene: TRBJ2-1
CDR3aa: CATGGGGPIEQFF
CDR3nt: TGTGCCACCGGTGGGGGAGGGCCCATTGAGCAGTTCTTC

abundance: many
d_gene: -
v_gene: TRBV7-9
j_gene: TRBJ2-2
CDR3aa: CASSNGLYGDTGELFF
CDR3nt: TGTGCCAGCAGCAACGGTCTATACGGCGACACCGGGGAGCTGTTTTTT

abundance: many
d_gene: TRBD2
v_gene: TRBV11-2
j_gene: TRBJ2-7
CDR3aa: CASSSKAGGLMQYF
CDR3nt: TGTGCCAGCAGCTCAAAAGCGGGAGGTTTGATGCAGTACTTC

abundance: few
d_gene: TRBD2
v_gene: TRBV20-1
j_gene: TRBJ2-1
CDR3aa: CSARDQLAGNEQFF
CDR3nt: TGCAGTGCTAGAGATCAACTAGCGGGTAACGAGCAGTTCTTC

abundance: -
d_gene: -
v_gene: TRBV30
j_gene: TRBJ1-1
CDR3aa: CAWSVQGGNTEAFF
CDR3nt: TGTGCCTGGAGTGTACAAGGGGGGAACACTGAAGCTTTCTTT

abundance: many
d_gene: -
v_gene: TRBV10-3
j_gene: TRBJ2-1
CDR3aa: CAISESGGGAYNEQFF
CDR3nt: TGTGCCATCAGTGAGTCGGGAGGGGGGGCATACAATGAGCAGTTCTTC

abundance: few
d_gene: -
v_gene: TRBV7-2
j_gene: TRBJ1-5
CDR3aa: CASSRGRAGQPQHF
CDR3nt: TGTGCCAGCAGCCGGGGGAGGGCGGGGCAGCCCCAGCATTTT

abundance: few
d_gene: TRBD1
v_gene: TRBV4-1
j_gene: TRBJ2-7
CDR3aa: CASSHSTDRYEQYF
CDR3nt: TGCGCCAGCAGCCACTCCACGGACAGGTACGAGCAGTACTTC

abundance: few
d_gene: -
v_gene: TRBV7-2
j_gene: TRBJ2-1
CDR3aa: CASSSVVTRNEQFF
CDR3nt: TGTGCCAGCAGCTCAGTCGTCACCCGCAATGAGCAGTTCTTC

abundance: few
d_gene: TRBD2
v_gene: TRBV5-1
j_gene: TRBJ2-3
CDR3aa: CASSMGLAGWIDTQYF
CDR3nt: TGCGCCAGCAGCATGGGACTAGCGGGGTGGATCGATACGCAGTATTTT

abundance: -
d_gene: TRBD1
v_gene: TRBV6-2/TRBV6-3
j_gene: TRBJ2-3
CDR3aa: CASSYRGDRGYTADTQYF
CDR3nt: TGTGCCAGCAGTTACCGGGGGGACAGGGGATATACGGCAGATACGCAGTATTTT

abundance: few
d_gene: TRBD2
v_gene: TRBV10-2
j_gene: TRBJ2-7
CDR3aa: CASRTFSGEQYEQYF
CDR3nt: TGCGCCAGCAGGACCTTTAGCGGGGAACAATACGAGCAGTACTTC

abundance: many
d_gene: TRBD2
v_gene: TRBV7-9
j_gene: TRBJ2-3
CDR3aa: CASSSSLAGGTDTQYF
CDR3nt: TGTGCCAGCAGCTCATCACTAGCGGGGGGGACAGATACGCAGTATTTT

abundance: -
d_gene: -
v_gene: TRBV19
j_gene: TRBJ1-2
CDR3aa: CASSIGQRYYGYTF
CDR3nt: TGTGCCAGTAGTATAGGACAGCGTTACTATGGCTACACCTTC

abundance: few
d_gene: TRBD1
v_gene: TRBV11-2
j_gene: TRBJ1-2
CDR3aa: CASSLDLGTGYGYTF
CDR3nt: TGTGCCAGCAGCTTAGATCTGGGGACAGGATATGGCTACACCTTC